This T cell receptor (beta chain) was documented in a study of response to subunit inactivated influenza vaccine. TCRdb itself ran the RT-PCR reads through MiXCR, one entry per CDR3 protein. The table includes around 480,000 distinct CDR3 sequences, around 9.9% detected once. V was pared by 6 bases and J by 5 bases, with 3 bases of the junction left unmatched. Germline V gives CDR1 MNHEY, CDR2 SVGEGT. This CDR3 spans 13 amino acids. The sample holds many counts of this clonotype. Antigen specificity is unknown. Study-wide findings and caveats: Authors proposed each seasonal influenza vaccination draws in few new T cells.

The sequencing here drew on PBMCs from blood, taken about 40 days after vaccination. This clonotype originated in a man in his forties or fifties who received an inactivated influenza vaccine. The chain links TRBV6-2 or TRBV6-3 to TRBJ1-5; 8 positions match TRBD1. The CDR3 DNA reads as TGTGCCAGCAGCCCAGGGGGCGATCAGCCCCAGCATTTT. It specifies CASSPGGDQPQHF.